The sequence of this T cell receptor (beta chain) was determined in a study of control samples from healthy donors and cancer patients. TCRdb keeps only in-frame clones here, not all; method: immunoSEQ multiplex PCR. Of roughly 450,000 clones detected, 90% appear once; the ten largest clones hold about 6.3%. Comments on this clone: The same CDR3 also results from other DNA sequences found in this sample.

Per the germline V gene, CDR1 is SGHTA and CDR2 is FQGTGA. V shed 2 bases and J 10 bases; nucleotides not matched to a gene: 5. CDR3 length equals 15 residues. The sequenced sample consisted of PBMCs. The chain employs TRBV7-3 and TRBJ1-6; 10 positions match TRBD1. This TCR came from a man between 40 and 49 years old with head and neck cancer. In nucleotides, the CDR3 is TGTGCCAGCAGCTTACTGGGACAGGGGAACTCACCCCTCCACTTT. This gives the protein CASSLLGQGNSPLHF.